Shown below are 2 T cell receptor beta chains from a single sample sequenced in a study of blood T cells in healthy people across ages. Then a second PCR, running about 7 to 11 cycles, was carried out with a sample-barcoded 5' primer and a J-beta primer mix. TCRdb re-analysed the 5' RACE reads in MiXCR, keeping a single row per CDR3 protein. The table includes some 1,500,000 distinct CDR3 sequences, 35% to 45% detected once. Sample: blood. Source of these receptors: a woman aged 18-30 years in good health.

DNA of the CDR3: TGCAGTGCTGCCGGGCCGAACACTGAAGCTTTCTTT. Its protein product is CSAAGPNTEAFF. The V and J genes are TRBV20-1 and TRBJ1-1; D remains unclear. The germline V gene encodes CDR1 DFQATT and CDR2 SNEGSKA (reference sequence). Trimming shortened V by 5 bases and J by 1 base, and 8 bases separated the two germline ends. The CDR3 has 12 residues.

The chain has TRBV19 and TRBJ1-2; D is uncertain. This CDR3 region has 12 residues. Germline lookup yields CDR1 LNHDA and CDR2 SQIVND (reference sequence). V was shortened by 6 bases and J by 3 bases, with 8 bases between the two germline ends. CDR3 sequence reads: CASSKGHYGYTF. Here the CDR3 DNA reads TGTGCCAGTAGCAAAGGACACTATGGCTACACCTTC.